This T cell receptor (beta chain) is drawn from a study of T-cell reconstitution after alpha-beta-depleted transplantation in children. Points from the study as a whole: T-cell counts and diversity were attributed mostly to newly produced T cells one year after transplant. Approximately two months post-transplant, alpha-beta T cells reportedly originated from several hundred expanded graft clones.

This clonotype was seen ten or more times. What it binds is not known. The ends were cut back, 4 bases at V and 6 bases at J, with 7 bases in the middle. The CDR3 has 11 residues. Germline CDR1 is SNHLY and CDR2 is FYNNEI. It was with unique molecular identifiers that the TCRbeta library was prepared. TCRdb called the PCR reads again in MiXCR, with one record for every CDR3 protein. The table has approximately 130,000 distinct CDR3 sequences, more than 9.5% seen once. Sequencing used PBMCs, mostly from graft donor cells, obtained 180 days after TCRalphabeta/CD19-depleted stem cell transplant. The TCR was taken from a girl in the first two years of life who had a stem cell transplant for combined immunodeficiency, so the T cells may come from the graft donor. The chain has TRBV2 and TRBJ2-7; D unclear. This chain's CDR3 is CASSVGIEQYF. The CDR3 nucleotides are TGTGCCAGCAGTGTTGGTATCGAGCAGTACTTC.